Each of the 20 T cell receptor beta chains below was sequenced from the same sample in a study of cytomegalovirus exposure and HLA in healthy donors. Use of 60 Vbeta and 13 Jbeta primers characterized the PCR. Measured with immunoSEQ multiplex PCR; TCRdb has only the in-frame clones, and not every one. Of about 160,000 clones listed, 60% to 85% were seen once; the top ten hold around 3.2%. The specimen sequenced was PBMCs. All receptors derive from a woman aged 50 to 60 in good health and CMV-seropositive.

The rearrangement joins TRBV28 to TRBJ1-5; D remains unclear. This CDR3 is 13 amino acids long. Germline lookup yields CDR1 MDHEN and CDR2 SYDVKM. The V gene lost 3 bases and the J gene lost 5 bases, with 8 bases spanning the gap. DNA for the CDR3: TGTGCCAGCAGTTTCCCGGCGGATCAGCCCCAGCATTTT. This gives the protein CASSFPADQPQHF.

The chain carries TRBV7-6 and TRBJ1-5; no clear D. CDR1 and CDR2 (germline): SGHVS, FNYEAQ. This CDR3 has 14 residues. V lost 5 bases and J 4 bases, leaving 12 bases between the germline ends. This chain's CDR3 is CASSPLGGNQPQHF. The CDR3 coding sequence is TGTGCCAGCAGCCCCCTGGGAGGAAATCAGCCCCAGCATTTT.

V gene TRBV11-3 combines with J gene TRBJ1-4, with a weak D call TRBD1 (6 bases). Trimming removed 1 base at V and 5 bases at J, with 11 bases between. Germline V gene lookup returns CDR1 SGHNT and CDR2 YENEEA. The CDR3 covers 15 residues. This CDR3 reads CASSLGTGSNEKLFF. The CDR3 DNA is TGTGCCAGCAGCTTAGGTACAGGGTCAAATGAAAAACTGTTTTTT. The full variable domain, rest sourced from reference TRBV11-3 and TRBJ1-4, is EAGVVQSPRYKIIEKKQPVAFWCNPISGHNTLYWYLQNLGQGPELLIRYENEEAVDDSQLPKDRFSAERLKGVDSTLKIQPAELGDSAVYLCASSLGTGSNEKLFFGSGTQLSVL.

The rearrangement joins TRBV19 to TRBJ2-2; a weak D match, TRBD1 (5 bases). CDR3 size: 12 residues. The V end lost 9 bases, the J end lost 4 bases, and 9 bases lay between the germline ends. Germline V gives CDR1 LNHDA, CDR2 SQIVND (reference sequence). This CDR3 is CASDSRTGELFF. CDR3 coding DNA: TGTGCCAGCGACAGTCGCACCGGGGAGCTGTTTTTT.

V and J are TRBV2 and TRBJ1-4; D perhaps matches TRBD1 (6 bases). From germline, CDR1 is SNHLY and CDR2 FYNNEI. Trimming removed 7 bases at V and 6 bases at J, with 12 bases between. CDR3 length: 13 amino acids. CDR3 sequence (DNA): TGTGCCAGCAAGGGGGGAGGGGATGAAAAACTGTTTTTT. This gives the protein CASKGGGDEKLFF.

This rearrangement joins TRBV7-2 to TRBJ2-1; D not resolved. CDR1 is SGHTA and CDR2 is FQGNSA in the germline V gene. The CDR3 loop spans 16 amino acids. With 5 bases removed from V and 0 bases from J, the gap between germline ends came to 14 bases. The CDR3, as DNA: TGTGCCAGCAGCCGAACCGAGCTCTTCTCCTACAATGAGCAGTTCTTC. It yields the protein CASSRTELFSYNEQFF.

The V and J genes are TRBV27 and TRBJ2-7; D possibly corresponds to TRBD1 (5 bases). Trimming took 0 bases from V and 6 from J, leaving 12 bases between them. This CDR3 spans 14 amino acids. The V gene's germline CDR1 is MNHEY and CDR2 SMNVEV (reference sequence). The CDR3 here is CASSLSQVGSEQYF. CDR3 sequence (DNA): TGTGCCAGCAGTTTATCACAGGTGGGAAGCGAGCAGTACTTC.

The chain links TRBV4-3 to TRBJ1-4; tentative D call: TRBD1 (5 bases). This CDR3 has 13 amino acids. Germline V gene lookup returns CDR1 LGHNA and CDR2 YSLEER. V was cut by 1 base and J by 7 bases, with 7 bases left in between. The CDR3 DNA is TGCGCCAGCAGCCAAGTTGGGGCTGAAAAACTGTTTTTT. Its protein product is CASSQVGAEKLFF.

This clone was observed many times. V usage is TRBV12-5 and J usage is TRBJ1-6, with D perhaps matching TRBD1 (5 bases). The germline CDR1 and CDR2 sequences are LGHNT and FRNRAP. The V and J ends lost 5 bases and 10 bases respectively, with 12 bases between them. There are 13 residues in the CDR3. The DNA of the CDR3 is TGTGCTAGTGGTCCCGGGAGGGGCTCACCCCTCCACTTT. Translating gives CASGPGRGSPLHF.

The rearrangement joins TRBV2 to TRBJ2-7; TRBD1 matches at 8 bases. The germline V gene has CDR1 SNHLY and CDR2 FYNNEI. The CDR3 loop spans 14 amino acids. V lost 5 bases to trimming and J lost 3 bases; unmatched junction nucleotides: 6. CDR3 coding DNA: TGTGCCAGCAGTCCACAGGGGGTAGGCTACGAGCAGTACTTC. It codes for CASSPQGVGYEQYF. Variable domain in full (rest from reference TRBV2 and TRBJ2-7): EPEVTQTPSHQVTQMGQEVILRCVPISNHLYFYWYRQILGQKVEFLVSFYNNEISEKSEIFDDQFSVERPDGSNFTLKIRSTKLEDSAMYFCASSPQGVGYEQYFGPGTRLTVT.

The rearrangement links TRBV7-6 to TRBJ1-1, with unresolved D. This CDR3 has 14 residues. Trimming removed 2 bases at V and 1 base at J, with 8 bases between. Germline lookup yields CDR1 SGHVS and CDR2 FNYEAQ. Written as DNA, the CDR3 is TGTGCCAGCAGCTTATTACGACAGAACACTGAAGCTTTCTTT. Encoded protein: CASSLLRQNTEAFF.

This chain uses TRBV10-1 with TRBJ2-5, with 8 bases lining up with TRBD1. The end of the DNA aligns better with TRBJ2-7, so the J call may be wrong. Germline CDR1 WNHNN, CDR2 SYGVQD (reference sequence). The CDR3 runs to 16 residues. The CDR3 spells CASSKKRWTGRYEQYF. The CDR3 DNA reads as TGCGCCAGCAGCAAAAAAAGGTGGACAGGGCGCTACGAGCAGTACTTC.

The rearrangement uses TRBV7-2 and TRBJ2-7; 9 bases line up with TRBD2. There are 16 residues in the CDR3. V lost 5 bases to trimming and J lost 0 bases; unmatched junction nucleotides: 8. CDR1 and CDR2 (germline): SGHTA, FQGNSA. This CDR3 is CASSASSGVSSYEQYF. The CDR3, as DNA: TGTGCCAGCAGCGCCTCTAGCGGGGTAAGCTCCTACGAGCAGTACTTC.

This clone was seen a single time. This rearrangement joins TRBV2 to TRBJ2-5; 8 bases fit TRBD1. Matching the DNA end better, TRBJ2-7 makes the J call doubtful. The V gene's germline CDR1 is SNHLY and CDR2 FYNNEI. The CDR3 length is 13 residues. The CDR3 spells CASSWDRSHEQYF. The CDR3 DNA reads TGTGCCAGCAGTTGGGACAGGTCTCACGAGCAGTACTTC.

This clone was picked up a small number of times. The chain joins TRBV15 to TRBJ2-3, with TRBD2 matching over 11 bases. Germline CDR1 LNHNV, CDR2 YYDKDF (reference sequence). With V trimmed by 0 bases and J by 2 bases, 10 bases remained unmatched. The length of the CDR3 is 19 residues. As DNA, the CDR3 is TGTGCCACCAGCAGAGAGGGTGGGGCTAGCGGGAGGCCCACAGATACGCAGTATTTT. This codes for CATSREGGASGRPTDTQYF.

The genes are TRBV9 and TRBJ2-1; TRBD2 agrees at 12 bases. This CDR3 comprises 17 residues. Germline CDR1 and CDR2: SGDLS and YYNGEE. Losses at the gene ends were 0 bases for V and 7 bases for J; bases not matched to a gene: 8. This CDR3 reads CASSVGASGRVLNEQFF. In nucleotides, the CDR3 is TGTGCCAGCAGCGTAGGGGCTAGCGGGAGGGTACTAAATGAGCAGTTCTTC.

The chain links TRBV7-9 to TRBJ2-5; 7 bases are shared with TRBD1. The J call may not be correct, given that the DNA end is closer to TRBJ2-7. CDR1 is SEHNR, CDR2 FQNEAQ, per germline (reference sequence). The CDR3 spans 15 residues. DNA of the CDR3: TGTGCCAGCAGCCCACCGGACAGGCAACCCTACGAGCAGTACTTC. Residues: CASSPPDRQPYEQYF.

This rearrangement joins TRBV29-1 to TRBJ2-3; 8 nucleotides match TRBD2. This CDR3 comprises 14 residues. CDR1 is SQVTM and CDR2 is ANQGSEA in the germline V gene. Trimming at V came to 6 bases and at J to 2 bases, leaving 7 bases not matched to a gene. The CDR3 DNA follows: TGCAGCGTACCCAGAGCGGGGGACACAGATACGCAGTATTTT. Translating it yields CSVPRAGDTDTQYF.

The CDR3 DNA reads TGCGCCAGCAGCTTGTCTCGCAGGGGGGACACTGAAGCTTTCTTT. Amino acid sequence: CASSLSRRGDTEAFF. The chain joins TRBV5-1 to TRBJ1-1; TRBD1 aligns across 7 bases. V lost 1 base and J lost 3; bases outside the gene matches: 6. This CDR3 comprises 15 residues. CDR1 is SGHRS and CDR2 is YFSETQ in the germline V gene.

The V call is TRBV18, the J call TRBJ2-6; weak D call: TRBD2 (5 bases). The CDR3 covers 20 residues. CDR1 and CDR2 (germline): KGHSH, LQKENI. V dropped 3 bases and J dropped 0 bases, with 21 bases sitting between them. CDR3 loop: CASSPPGEWRSISGANVLTF. In DNA, the CDR3 is TGTGCCAGCTCACCCCCCGGGGAGTGGCGCTCCATCTCTGGGGCCAACGTCCTGACTTTC.